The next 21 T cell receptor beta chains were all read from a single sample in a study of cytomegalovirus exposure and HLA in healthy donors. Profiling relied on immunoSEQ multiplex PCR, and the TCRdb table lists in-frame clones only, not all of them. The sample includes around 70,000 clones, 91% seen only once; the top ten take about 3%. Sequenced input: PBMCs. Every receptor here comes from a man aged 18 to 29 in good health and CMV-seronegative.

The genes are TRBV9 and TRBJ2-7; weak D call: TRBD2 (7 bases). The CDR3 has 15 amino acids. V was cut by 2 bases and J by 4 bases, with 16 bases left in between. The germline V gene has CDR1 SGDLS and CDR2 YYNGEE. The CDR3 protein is CASSVEGGSGYEQYF. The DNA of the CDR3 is TGTGCCAGCAGCGTGGAGGGGGGGAGCGGGTACGAGCAGTACTTC.

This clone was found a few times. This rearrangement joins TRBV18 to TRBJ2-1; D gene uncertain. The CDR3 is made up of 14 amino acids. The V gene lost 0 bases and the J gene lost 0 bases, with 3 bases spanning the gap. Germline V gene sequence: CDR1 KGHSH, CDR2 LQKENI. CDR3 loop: CASSPPSSYNEQFF. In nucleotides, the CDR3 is TGTGCCAGCTCACCACCGAGCTCCTACAATGAGCAGTTCTTC.

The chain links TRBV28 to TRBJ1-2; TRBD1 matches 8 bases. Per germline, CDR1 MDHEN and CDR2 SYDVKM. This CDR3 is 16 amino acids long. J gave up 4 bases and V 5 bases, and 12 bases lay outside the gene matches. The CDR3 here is CASSPPQGALGYGYTF. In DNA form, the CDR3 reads TGTGCCAGCAGTCCCCCCCAGGGGGCGCTTGGCTATGGCTACACCTTC.

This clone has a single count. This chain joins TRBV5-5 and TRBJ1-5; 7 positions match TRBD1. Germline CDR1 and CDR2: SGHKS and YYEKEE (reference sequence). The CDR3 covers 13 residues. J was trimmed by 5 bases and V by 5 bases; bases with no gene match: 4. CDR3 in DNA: TGTGCCAGCAGTGGGACAGCCCATCAGCCCCAGCATTTT. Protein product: CASSGTAHQPQHF.

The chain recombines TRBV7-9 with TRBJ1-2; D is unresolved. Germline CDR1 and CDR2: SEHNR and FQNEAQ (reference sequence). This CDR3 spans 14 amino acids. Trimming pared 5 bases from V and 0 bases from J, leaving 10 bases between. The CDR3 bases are TGTGCCAGCAGCCAAACAGAGACTAACTATGGCTACACCTTC. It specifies CASSQTETNYGYTF.

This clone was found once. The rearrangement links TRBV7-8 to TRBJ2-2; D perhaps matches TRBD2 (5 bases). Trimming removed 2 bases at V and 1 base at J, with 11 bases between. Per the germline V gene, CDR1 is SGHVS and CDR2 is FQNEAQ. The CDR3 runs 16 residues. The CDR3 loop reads CASSLKLVLNTGELFF. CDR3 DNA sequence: TGTGCCAGCAGCTTAAAACTAGTTTTGAACACCGGGGAGCTGTTTTTT. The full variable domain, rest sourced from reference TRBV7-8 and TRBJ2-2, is GAGVSQSPRYKVAKRGQDVALRCDPISGHVSLFWYQQALGQGPEFLTYFQNEAQLDKSGLPSDRFFAERPEGSVSTLKIQRTQQEDSAVYLCASSLKLVLNTGELFFGEGSRLTVL.

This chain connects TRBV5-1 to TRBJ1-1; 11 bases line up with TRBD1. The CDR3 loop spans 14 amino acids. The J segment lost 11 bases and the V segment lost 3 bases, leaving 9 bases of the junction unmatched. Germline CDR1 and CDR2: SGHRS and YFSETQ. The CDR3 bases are TGCGCCAGCAGCTCGCCCGGGACAGGGGGATTGGCTTTCTTT. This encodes CASSSPGTGGLAFF.

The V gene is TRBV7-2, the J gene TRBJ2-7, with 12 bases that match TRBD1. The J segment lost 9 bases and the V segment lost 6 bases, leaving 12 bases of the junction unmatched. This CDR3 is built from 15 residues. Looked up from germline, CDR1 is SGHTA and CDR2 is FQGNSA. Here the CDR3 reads CASRSGTGGAGGQYF. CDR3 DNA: TGTGCCAGCAGAAGCGGGACAGGGGGCGCAGGCGGGCAGTACTTC.

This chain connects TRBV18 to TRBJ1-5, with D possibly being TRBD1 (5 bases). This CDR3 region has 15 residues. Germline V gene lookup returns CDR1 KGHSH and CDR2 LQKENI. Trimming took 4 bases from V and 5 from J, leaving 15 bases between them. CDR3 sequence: CASSLGLPSHQPQHF. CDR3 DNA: TGTGCCAGCTCACTGGGACTCCCCTCACATCAGCCCCAGCATTTT. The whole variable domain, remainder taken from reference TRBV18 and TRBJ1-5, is NAGVMQNPRHLVRRRGQEARLRCSPMKGHSHVYWYRQLPEEGLKFMVYLQKENIIDESGMPKERFSAEFPKEGPSILRIQQVVRGDSAAYFCASSLGLPSHQPQHFGDGTRLSIL.

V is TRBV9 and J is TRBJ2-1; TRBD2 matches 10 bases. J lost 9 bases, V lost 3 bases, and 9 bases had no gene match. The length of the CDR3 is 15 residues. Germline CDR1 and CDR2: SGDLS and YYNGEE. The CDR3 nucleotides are TGTGCCAGCAGCGCTGCCCCTAGCGGGAGTGGTGAGCAGTTCTTC. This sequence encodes CASSAAPSGSGEQFF.

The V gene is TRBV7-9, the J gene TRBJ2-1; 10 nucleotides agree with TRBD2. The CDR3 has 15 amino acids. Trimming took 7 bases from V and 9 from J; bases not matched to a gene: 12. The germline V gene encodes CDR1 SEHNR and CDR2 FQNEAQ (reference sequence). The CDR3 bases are TGTGCCAGCATCATTGGAGCGGGAGGGCCGGGTGAGCAGTTCTTC. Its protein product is CASIIGAGGPGEQFF.

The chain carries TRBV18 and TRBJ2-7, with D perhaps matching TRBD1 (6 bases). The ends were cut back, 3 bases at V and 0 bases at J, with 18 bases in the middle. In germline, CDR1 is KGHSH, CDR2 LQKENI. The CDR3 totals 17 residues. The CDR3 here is CASSPLGRGADSYEQYF. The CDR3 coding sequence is TGTGCCAGCTCACCTTTAGGCAGGGGCGCCGACTCCTACGAGCAGTACTTC.

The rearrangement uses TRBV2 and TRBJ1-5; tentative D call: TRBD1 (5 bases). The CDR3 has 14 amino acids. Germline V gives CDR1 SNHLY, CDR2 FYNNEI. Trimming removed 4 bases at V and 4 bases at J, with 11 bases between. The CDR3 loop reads CASSGGGGNQPQHF. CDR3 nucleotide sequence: TGTGCCAGCAGTGGCGGGGGGGGAAATCAGCCCCAGCATTTT.

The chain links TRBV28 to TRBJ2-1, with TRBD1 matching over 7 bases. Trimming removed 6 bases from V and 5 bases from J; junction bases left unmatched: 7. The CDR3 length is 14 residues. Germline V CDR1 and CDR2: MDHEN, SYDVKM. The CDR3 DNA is TGTGCCAGCAGCCCCCAGGACAGGAACAATGAGCAGTTCTTC. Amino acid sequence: CASSPQDRNNEQFF.

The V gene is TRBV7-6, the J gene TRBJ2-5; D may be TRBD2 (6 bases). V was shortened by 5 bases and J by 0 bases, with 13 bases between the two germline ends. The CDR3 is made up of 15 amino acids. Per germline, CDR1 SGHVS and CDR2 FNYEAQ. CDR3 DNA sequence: TGTGCCAGCAGCGGACGCGGGACGAACCAAGAGACCCAGTACTTC. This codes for CASSGRGTNQETQYF. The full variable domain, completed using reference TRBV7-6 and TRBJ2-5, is GAGVSQSPRYKVTKRGQDVALRCDPISGHVSLYWYRQALGQGPEFLTYFNYEAQQDKSGLPNDRFSAERPEGSISTLTIQRTEQRDSAMYRCASSGRGTNQETQYFGPGTRLLVL.

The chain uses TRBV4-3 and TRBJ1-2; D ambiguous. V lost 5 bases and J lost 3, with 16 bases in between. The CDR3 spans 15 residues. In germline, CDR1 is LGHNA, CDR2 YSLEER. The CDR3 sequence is CASSTEIGYDYGYTF. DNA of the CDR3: TGCGCCAGCAGCACCGAGATCGGGTACGACTATGGCTACACCTTC.

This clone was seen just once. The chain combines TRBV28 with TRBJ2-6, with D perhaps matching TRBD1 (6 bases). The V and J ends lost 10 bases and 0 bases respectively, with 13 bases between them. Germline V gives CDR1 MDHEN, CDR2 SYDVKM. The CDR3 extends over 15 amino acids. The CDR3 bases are TGTGCCACCATACAGGGTAACTCTGGGGCCAACGTCCTGACTTTC. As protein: CATIQGNSGANVLTF.

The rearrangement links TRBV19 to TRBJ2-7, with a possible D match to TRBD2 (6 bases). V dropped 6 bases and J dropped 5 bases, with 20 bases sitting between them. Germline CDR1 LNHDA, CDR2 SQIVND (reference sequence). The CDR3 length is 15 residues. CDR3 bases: TGTGCCAGTAGCTCGATTGCGGGAACGGCCGACGAGCAGTACTTC. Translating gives CASSSIAGTADEQYF.

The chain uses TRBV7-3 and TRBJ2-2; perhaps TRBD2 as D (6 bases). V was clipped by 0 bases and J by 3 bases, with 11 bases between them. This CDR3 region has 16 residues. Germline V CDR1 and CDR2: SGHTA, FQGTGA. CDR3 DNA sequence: TGTGCCAGCAGCTTAACGACGGGAGCGCACACCGGGGAGCTGTTTTTT. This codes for CASSLTTGAHTGELFF.

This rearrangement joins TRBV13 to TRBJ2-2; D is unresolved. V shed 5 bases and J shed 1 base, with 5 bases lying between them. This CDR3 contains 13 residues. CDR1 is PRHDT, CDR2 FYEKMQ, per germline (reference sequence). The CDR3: CASSPVNTGELFF. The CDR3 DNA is TGTGCCAGCAGCCCCGTGAACACCGGGGAGCTGTTTTTT. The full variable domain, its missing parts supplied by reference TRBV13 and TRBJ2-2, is AAGVIQSPRHLIKEKRETATLKCYPIPRHDTVYWYQQGPGQDPQFLISFYEKMQSDKGSIPDRFSAQQFSDYHSELNMSSLELGDSALYFCASSPVNTGELFFGEGSRLTVL.

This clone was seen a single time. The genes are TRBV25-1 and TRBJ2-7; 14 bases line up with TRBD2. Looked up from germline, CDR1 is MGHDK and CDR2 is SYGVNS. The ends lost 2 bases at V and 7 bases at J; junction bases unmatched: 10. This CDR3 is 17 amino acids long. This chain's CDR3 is CASSENYRLAGGKEQYF. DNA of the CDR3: TGTGCCAGCAGTGAAAACTACCGACTAGCGGGAGGGAAAGAGCAGTACTTC.